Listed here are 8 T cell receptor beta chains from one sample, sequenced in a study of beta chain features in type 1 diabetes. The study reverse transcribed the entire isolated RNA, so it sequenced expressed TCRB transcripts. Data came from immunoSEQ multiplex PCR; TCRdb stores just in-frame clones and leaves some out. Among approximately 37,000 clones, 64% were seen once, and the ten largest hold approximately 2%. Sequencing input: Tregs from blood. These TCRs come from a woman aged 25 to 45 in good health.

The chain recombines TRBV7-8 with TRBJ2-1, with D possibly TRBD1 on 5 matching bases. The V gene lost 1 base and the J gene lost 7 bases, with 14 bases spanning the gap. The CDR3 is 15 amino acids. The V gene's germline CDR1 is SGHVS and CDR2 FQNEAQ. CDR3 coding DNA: TGTGCCAGCAGCTTAGGTCAGGGTCGGCGAAATGAGCAGTTCTTC. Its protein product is CASSLGQGRRNEQFF.

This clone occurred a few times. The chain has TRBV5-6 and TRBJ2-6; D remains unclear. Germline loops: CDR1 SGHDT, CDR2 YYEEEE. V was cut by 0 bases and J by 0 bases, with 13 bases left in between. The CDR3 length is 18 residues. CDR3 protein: CASSLVVPRRSGANVLTF. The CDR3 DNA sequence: TGTGCCAGCAGCTTGGTAGTCCCTCGTCGCTCTGGGGCCAACGTCCTGACTTTC.

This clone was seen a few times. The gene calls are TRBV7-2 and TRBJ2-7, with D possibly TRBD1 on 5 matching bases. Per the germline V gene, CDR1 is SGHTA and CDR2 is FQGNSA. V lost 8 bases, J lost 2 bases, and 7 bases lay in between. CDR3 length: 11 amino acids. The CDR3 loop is CASGQTYEQYF. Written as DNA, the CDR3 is TGTGCCAGCGGACAAACCTACGAGCAGTACTTC.

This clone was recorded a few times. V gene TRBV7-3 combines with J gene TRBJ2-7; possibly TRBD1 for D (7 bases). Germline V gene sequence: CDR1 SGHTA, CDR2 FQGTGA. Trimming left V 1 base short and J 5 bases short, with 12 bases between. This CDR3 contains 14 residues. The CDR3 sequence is CASSLSGGGNEQYF. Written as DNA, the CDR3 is TGTGCCAGCAGCTTAAGTGGAGGGGGCAACGAGCAGTACTTC.

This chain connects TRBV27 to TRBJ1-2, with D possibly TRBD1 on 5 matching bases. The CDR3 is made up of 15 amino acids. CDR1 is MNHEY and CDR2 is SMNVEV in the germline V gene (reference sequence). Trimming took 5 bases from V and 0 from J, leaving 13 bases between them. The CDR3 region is CASSPQGYANYGYTF. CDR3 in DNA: TGTGCCAGCAGTCCCCAGGGTTATGCTAACTATGGCTACACCTTC.

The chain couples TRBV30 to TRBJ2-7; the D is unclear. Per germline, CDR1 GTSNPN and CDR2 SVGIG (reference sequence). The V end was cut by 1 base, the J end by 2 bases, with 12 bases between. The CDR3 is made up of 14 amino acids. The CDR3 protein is CAWSGPRPPYEQYF. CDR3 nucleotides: TGTGCCTGGAGTGGCCCGAGGCCGCCCTACGAGCAGTACTTC.

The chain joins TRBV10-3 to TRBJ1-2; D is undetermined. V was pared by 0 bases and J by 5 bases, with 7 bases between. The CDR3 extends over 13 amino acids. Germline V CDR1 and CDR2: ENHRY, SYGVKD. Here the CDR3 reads CAISESVQYGYTF. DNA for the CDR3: TGTGCCATCAGTGAGTCGGTTCAGTATGGCTACACCTTC.

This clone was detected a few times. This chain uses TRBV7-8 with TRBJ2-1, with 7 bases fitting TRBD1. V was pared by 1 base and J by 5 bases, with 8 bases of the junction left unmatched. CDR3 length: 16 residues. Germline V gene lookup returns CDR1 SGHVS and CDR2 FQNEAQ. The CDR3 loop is CASSLGRRTGNNEQFF. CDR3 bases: TGTGCCAGCAGCTTAGGAAGGCGGACAGGAAACAATGAGCAGTTCTTC.